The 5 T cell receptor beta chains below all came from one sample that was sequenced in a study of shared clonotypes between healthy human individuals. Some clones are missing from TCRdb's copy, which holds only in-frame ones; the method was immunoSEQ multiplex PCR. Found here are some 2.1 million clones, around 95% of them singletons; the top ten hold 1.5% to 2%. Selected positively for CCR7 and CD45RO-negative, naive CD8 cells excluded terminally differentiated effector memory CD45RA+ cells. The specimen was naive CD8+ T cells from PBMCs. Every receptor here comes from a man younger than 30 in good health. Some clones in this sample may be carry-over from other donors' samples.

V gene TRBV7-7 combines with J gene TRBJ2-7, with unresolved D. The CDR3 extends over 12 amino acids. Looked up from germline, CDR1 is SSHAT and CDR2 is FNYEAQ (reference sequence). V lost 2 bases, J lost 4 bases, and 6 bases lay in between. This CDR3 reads CASSLRVYEQYF. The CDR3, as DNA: TGTGCCAGCAGCTTAAGAGTTTACGAGCAGTACTTC.

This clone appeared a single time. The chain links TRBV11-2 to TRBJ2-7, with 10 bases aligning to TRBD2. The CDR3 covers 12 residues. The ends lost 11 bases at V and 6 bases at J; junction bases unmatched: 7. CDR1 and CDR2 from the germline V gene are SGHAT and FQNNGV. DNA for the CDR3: TGTGCCCAAGGGCTAGCGGGAGCCGAGCAGTACTTC. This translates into CAQGLAGAEQYF.

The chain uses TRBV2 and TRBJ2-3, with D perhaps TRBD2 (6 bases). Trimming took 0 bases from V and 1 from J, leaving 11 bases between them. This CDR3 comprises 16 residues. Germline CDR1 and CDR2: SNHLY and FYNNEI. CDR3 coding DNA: TGTGCCAGCAGTGAAGCGGGCCCTAGCGGCACAGATACGCAGTATTTT. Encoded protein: CASSEAGPSGTDTQYF.

CDR3 DNA sequence: TGTGCCAGCAGTTTATCCTCCAGCTACACCGGGGAGCTGTTTTTT. Protein: CASSLSSSYTGELFF. V is TRBV27 and J is TRBJ2-2, with D hard to call. Germline V gene lookup returns CDR1 MNHEY and CDR2 SMNVEV (reference sequence). This CDR3 is built from 15 residues. The ends were cut back, 0 bases at V and 3 bases at J, with 8 bases in the middle.

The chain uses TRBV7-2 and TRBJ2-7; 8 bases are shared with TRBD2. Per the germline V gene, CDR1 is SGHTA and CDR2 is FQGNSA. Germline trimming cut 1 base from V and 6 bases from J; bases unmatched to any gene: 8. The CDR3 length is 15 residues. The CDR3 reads CASSLDPGGRSEQYF. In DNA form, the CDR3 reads TGTGCCAGCAGCTTAGATCCCGGCGGGAGGAGCGAGCAGTACTTC.